This T cell receptor (beta chain) was obtained from a study of T cell changes during pregnancy in multiple sclerosis. The protocol was immunoSEQ multiplex PCR, while the TCRdb copy is restricted to in-frame clones and leaves out a portion. The sample includes 85,000 to 120,000 clones, approximately 90% of them seen just once. The CDR3 length is 13 residues. CDR1 and CDR2 from the germline V gene are LNHDA and SQIVND (reference sequence). The ends were cut back, 5 bases at V and 7 bases at J, with 14 bases in the middle. The material was peripheral blood, obtained after pregnancy. The clonotype originates from a female donor with multiple sclerosis, enrolled in a pregnancy study. This sequence joins TRBV19 and TRBJ1-1; maybe TRBD1 (6 bases). The CDR3 is CASSVQTGFEAFF. CDR3 bases: TGTGCCAGTAGTGTACAAACAGGGTTTGAAGCTTTCTTT.